This record looks at one T cell receptor (beta chain) sequence and its context. Its antigen is not known. Sequencing was performed with immunoSEQ multiplex PCR; in TCRdb, only in-frame clones are kept and a portion is missing. The data contain tens of thousands of clones, over 70% of them singletons. This record comes from a study of T cell responses to AZD1222 COVID-19 vaccine. Overall study results and limits: Donors were mostly white British, more females; clonal diversity possibly underestimated. In all cases, repertoires were sampled only after the peak T cell response.

The V end lost 6 bases, the J end lost 5 bases, and 20 bases lay between the germline ends. Germline CDR1 reads MNHEY; CDR2 reads SVGEGT. The CDR3 spans 16 residues. Sequencing used peripheral blood, obtained 28 days after the second AZD1222 dose. The origin of this receptor is an adult who received the AZD1222 COVID-19 vaccine. V is TRBV6-2 or TRBV6-3 and J is TRBJ1-5, with a possible D match to TRBD1 (5 bases). CDR3 sequence: CASSEVVGTGHQPQHF. DNA of the CDR3: TGTGCCAGCAGCGAAGTTGTGGGCACGGGGCATCAGCCCCAGCATTTT.